The 27 T cell receptor beta chains given below trace back to one sample, sequenced in a study of T cells in Graves' hyperthyroidism and ophthalmopathy. TCR beta CDR3 regions were amplified from RNA. Using the HTBI primer set, a first-round RT-PCR was run on the TCR CDR3. TCRdb re-called the multiplex PCR reads with MiXCR, one entry per CDR3 protein. Among around 580,000 distinct CDR3 sequences listed, 16% were seen once. The specimen was blood. The receptor source for this set is a young woman with Graves' hyperthyroidism.

The rearrangement uses TRBV24-1 and TRBJ1-2; D ambiguous. V lost 4 bases to trimming and J lost 3 bases, with 5 bases between them. From germline, CDR1 is KGHDR and CDR2 SFDVKD. This CDR3 region has 12 residues. For the CDR3, the DNA is TGTGCCACCAGTGACAGGCACTATGGCTACACCTTC. Its translation is CATSDRHYGYTF.

The chain is built from TRBV19 and TRBJ2-1, with D uncertain. Trimming shortened V by 2 bases and J by 2 bases, and 13 bases separated the two germline ends. Germline V lookup: CDR1 LNHDA, CDR2 SQIVND (reference sequence). The CDR3 consists of 16 residues. Written as DNA, the CDR3 is TGTGCCAGTAGTATATTTATCGCAGGAGCCTACAATGAGCAGTTCTTC. It specifies CASSIFIAGAYNEQFF.

The genes are TRBV12-3 or TRBV12-4 and TRBJ2-1; TRBD1 aligns across 7 bases. This CDR3 is 14 amino acids long. J was trimmed by 10 bases and V by 6 bases; bases with no gene match: 12. CDR3 sequence reads: CASSPGGSPREQFF. CDR3 DNA: TGTGCCAGCAGCCCAGGGGGTAGTCCCAGAGAGCAGTTCTTC.

The chain links TRBV6-2 or TRBV6-3 to TRBJ1-5, with no clear D. V was cut by 2 bases and J by 4 bases, with 6 bases left in between. Germline CDR1 reads MNHEY; CDR2 reads SVGEGT. The CDR3 has 13 amino acids. The CDR3, as DNA: TGTGCCAGCAGTTACGGGGTAAATCAGCCCCAGCATTTT. This translates into CASSYGVNQPQHF.

This clonotype was counted a few times. This sequence joins TRBV12-3 or TRBV12-4 and TRBJ2-1, with unresolved D. Trimming pared 3 bases from V and 6 bases from J, leaving 12 bases between. CDR3 length: 14 residues. Here the CDR3 DNA reads TGTGCCAGCAGTTTCAGTCAGAGAGTCAATGAGCAGTTCTTC. Translation gives CASSFSQRVNEQFF.

This clonotype occurred a few times. The V gene is TRBV6-2 or TRBV6-3, the J gene TRBJ2-3, with 11 bases matching TRBD2. The V gene's germline CDR1 is MNHEY and CDR2 SVGEGT. This CDR3 region has 19 residues. With V trimmed by 2 bases and J by 2 bases, 12 bases remained unmatched. The CDR3 DNA follows: TGTGCCAGCAGTTACCGGATAGACGGGACTAGCGGATACACAGATACGCAGTATTTT. The encoded protein is CASSYRIDGTSGYTDTQYF.

This clonotype has a count of ten or more. This chain connects TRBV12-3 or TRBV12-4 to TRBJ2-6; no clear D gene. V gave up 6 bases and J gave up 1 base, with 16 bases separating them. This CDR3 has 17 amino acids. The CDR3: CASSPPPKVSGANVLTF. As DNA, the CDR3 is TGTGCCAGCAGCCCTCCTCCGAAGGTGTCTGGGGCCAACGTCCTGACTTTC.

V and J are TRBV12-3 or TRBV12-4 and TRBJ2-6, with TRBD1 matching 8 bases. This CDR3 comprises 24 residues. V was pared by 8 bases and J by 4 bases, with 34 bases of the junction left unmatched. The CDR3 here is CASLTGGIDRLQPRMTAGANVLTF. The CDR3 DNA is TGTGCCAGCCTAACAGGGGGTATCGATCGTCTTCAACCTCGGATGACAGCCGGGGCCAACGTCCTGACTTTC.

This clonotype came up many times. The chain employs TRBV7-6 and TRBJ2-5; D gene unclear. Trimming took off 8 bases at V and 4 bases at J, with 8 bases between the two ends. CDR3 length: 11 amino acids. Germline values: CDR1 SGHVS, CDR2 FNYEAQ. The CDR3 DNA follows: TGTGCCAGCGAAAAGGGAGAGACCCAGTACTTC. Translated, it gives CASEKGETQYF.

Here the CDR3 reads CASSQATGGVVQPQHF. The CDR3 DNA reads as TGCGCCAGCAGCCAAGCGACAGGGGGGGTAGTTCAGCCCCAGCATTTT. The chain recombines TRBV4-3 with TRBJ1-5, with 9 bases that match TRBD1. Germline lookup yields CDR1 LGHNA and CDR2 YSLEER. The CDR3 extends over 16 amino acids. V lost 1 base, J lost 6 bases, and 7 bases stayed unmatched.

The chain is built from TRBV7-2 and TRBJ2-7; D is possibly TRBD2 (5 bases). From germline, CDR1 is SGHTA and CDR2 FQGNSA. The V end was cut by 4 bases, the J end by 2 bases, with 15 bases between. This CDR3 is built from 15 residues. The CDR3 DNA sequence: TGTGCCAGCAGCTCCTACCGCGGGTTAGCCTACGAGCAGTACTTC. It specifies CASSSYRGLAYEQYF.

In its sample, this clonotype was seen a few times. The genes are TRBV20-1 and TRBJ2-3; tentative D call: TRBD2 (7 bases). CDR3 size: 13 residues. With 5 bases removed from V and 4 bases from J, the gap between germline ends came to 13 bases. Germline V CDR1 and CDR2: DFQATT, SNEGSKA (reference sequence). The chain's CDR3 is CSAGGGFADTQYF. CDR3 nucleotides: TGCAGTGCTGGCGGGGGCTTTGCAGATACGCAGTATTTT.

This clonotype appeared many times. This chain joins TRBV4-2 and TRBJ2-5; a possible D gene is TRBD1 (6 bases). The CDR3 covers 13 residues. Trimming took 2 bases from V and 3 from J, leaving 7 bases between them. The germline CDR1 and CDR2 sequences are LGHNA and YNFKEQ. DNA of the CDR3: TGTGCCAGCAGCCAACGACAGGAAGAGACCCAGTACTTC. This sequence encodes CASSQRQEETQYF.

This clonotype was detected many times. The chain combines TRBV5-1 with TRBJ2-7, with unresolved D. The V end lost 0 bases, the J end lost 1 base, and 5 bases lay between the germline ends. This CDR3 region has 13 residues. The V gene's germline CDR1 is SGHRS and CDR2 YFSETQ. The CDR3 DNA follows: TGCGCCAGCAGCTTGGAGCAGTCCTACGAGCAGTACTTC. This gives the protein CASSLEQSYEQYF.

The chain links TRBV5-4 to TRBJ1-1; D gene unclear. Germline V CDR1 and CDR2: SGHNT, YYREEE (reference sequence). The length of the CDR3 is 14 residues. V dropped 0 bases and J dropped 3 bases, with 9 bases sitting between them. CDR3 region: CASSLAHLDTEAFF. The CDR3, as DNA: TGTGCCAGCAGCTTGGCCCATCTTGACACTGAAGCTTTCTTT. The variable domain in full, with the rest retrieved from reference TRBV5-4 and TRBJ1-1, is ETGVTQSPTHLIKTRGQQVTLRCSSQSGHNTVSWYQQALGQGPQFIFQYYREEENGRGNFPPRFSGLQFPNYSSELNVNALELDDSALYLCASSLAHLDTEAFFGQGTRLTVV.

This clonotype was seen only a few times. The CDR3 here is CATSRDTSGRGELFF. CDR3 nucleotides: TGTGCCACCAGCAGAGATACTAGCGGGAGGGGGGAGCTGTTTTTT. The chain is built from TRBV15 and TRBJ2-2; 12 bases fit TRBD2. Per germline, CDR1 LNHNV and CDR2 YYDKDF (reference sequence). The V gene end was trimmed by 0 bases and the J gene end by 8 bases; junction bases not matched to a gene: 1. The CDR3 has 15 residues.

This clonotype was counted ten times or more. The chain has TRBV13 and TRBJ2-7; 9 bases align to TRBD1. Looked up from germline, CDR1 is PRHDT and CDR2 is FYEKMQ (reference sequence). The CDR3 spans 14 residues. J was trimmed by 4 bases and V by 8 bases; bases with no gene match: 9. CDR3 in DNA: TGTGCCAGCTCAACGGGGACAGGGACGTACGAGCAGTACTTC. Protein: CASSTGTGTYEQYF.

This clonotype was found once. V and J are TRBV7-2 and TRBJ2-3, with 9 bases matching TRBD2. The CDR3 sequence is 17 residues long. Germline V gives CDR1 SGHTA, CDR2 FQGNSA. With V trimmed by 0 bases and J by 3 bases, 7 bases remained unmatched. CDR3 in amino acids: CASSLAWSGGRTDTQYF. The DNA for the CDR3 is TGTGCCAGCAGCTTAGCGTGGAGCGGGGGGAGAACAGATACGCAGTATTTT.

The chain joins TRBV20-1 to TRBJ2-2; 14 nucleotides line up with TRBD2. V shed 1 base, J shed 4 bases, and the junction held 2 bases outside the gene matches. CDR3 length: 16 amino acids. Germline assignment: CDR1 DFQATT and CDR2 SNEGSKA (reference sequence). The CDR3 DNA reads as TGCAGTGCTAGAGTCGGGACTAGCGGGGGCACCGGGGAGCTGTTTTTT. This encodes CSARVGTSGGTGELFF.

This clonotype appeared many times. This chain connects TRBV2 to TRBJ1-2, with 7 bases matching TRBD1. There are 14 residues in the CDR3. Germline V CDR1 and CDR2: SNHLY, FYNNEI. The trim removed 6 bases at V and 0 bases at J, leaving 4 bases unmatched. This CDR3 reads CASRRQGANYGYTF. The CDR3 coding sequence is TGTGCCAGCAGGAGACAGGGCGCTAACTATGGCTACACCTTC.

This clonotype was seen a handful of times. J is TRBJ1-1 and V is TRBV29-1; TRBD1 matches at 8 bases. This CDR3 spans 13 amino acids. CDR1 is SQVTM, CDR2 ANQGSEA, per germline. CDR3 loop: CSSTGGGNTEAFF. The DNA for the CDR3 is TGCAGTTCCACAGGGGGAGGGAACACTGAAGCTTTCTTT. The variable domain in full, with the rest retrieved from reference TRBV29-1 and TRBJ1-1, is SAVISQKPSRDICQRGTSLTIQCQVDSQVTMMFWYRQQPGQSLTLIATANQGSEATYESGFVIDKFPISRPNLTFSTLTVSNMSPEDSSIYLCSSTGGGNTEAFFGQGTRLTVV.

This chain connects TRBV19 to TRBJ1-2; D unclear. CDR1 LNHDA and CDR2 SQIVND come from the germline V gene (reference sequence). This CDR3 has 13 amino acids. V gave up 3 bases and J gave up 3 bases, with 8 bases separating them. CDR3 region: CASSISRYYGYTF. DNA of the CDR3: TGTGCCAGTAGTATTTCAAGGTACTATGGCTACACCTTC.

The chain employs TRBV11-3 and TRBJ2-7, with TRBD1 as a possible D gene (5 bases). The ends were cut back, 4 bases at V and 3 bases at J, with 16 bases in the middle. The CDR3 is 15 residues long. CDR1 SGHNT and CDR2 YENEEA come from the germline V gene. The CDR3 reads CASSYAQGLVYEQYF. The CDR3 region has the DNA TGTGCCAGCAGCTACGCCCAGGGCCTCGTCTACGAGCAGTACTTC.

This chain connects TRBV19 to TRBJ1-3; 7 nucleotides align to TRBD1. The CDR3 runs 16 residues. J gave up 1 base and V 7 bases, and 10 bases lay outside the gene matches. Germline V gene lookup returns CDR1 LNHDA and CDR2 SQIVND (reference sequence). CDR3 bases: TGTGCCAGTATTCCTAGGACAGGAGAGTCTGGAAACACCATATATTTT. It encodes CASIPRTGESGNTIYF.

The CDR3 region is CASSWTGADYEQYF. The CDR3 coding sequence is TGTGCCAGCAGTTGGACAGGCGCCGACTACGAGCAGTACTTC. V gene TRBV28 combines with J gene TRBJ2-7; 7 bases fit TRBD1. The CDR3 sequence is 14 residues long. Germline trimming cut 4 bases from V and 3 bases from J; bases unmatched to any gene: 6. Germline CDR1 and CDR2: MDHEN and SYDVKM.

This clonotype was counted a few times. V gene TRBV7-9 combines with J gene TRBJ2-1; perhaps TRBD1 as D (5 bases). Germline V gene lookup returns CDR1 SEHNR and CDR2 FQNEAQ (reference sequence). This CDR3 comprises 16 residues. The V end lost 5 bases, the J end lost 0 bases, and 14 bases lay between the germline ends. DNA of the CDR3: TGTGCCAGCAGCCCCGGAGACAGTAGCTCCTACAATGAGCAGTTCTTC. Translated: CASSPGDSSSYNEQFF.

The V gene is TRBV30, the J gene TRBJ1-2; weak D call: TRBD1 (6 bases). This CDR3 is 17 amino acids long. V was cut by 2 bases and J by 1 base, with 20 bases left in between. CDR1 GTSNPN and CDR2 SVGIG come from the germline V gene (reference sequence). This CDR3 reads CAWSLMSKGGINYGYTF. The CDR3 DNA reads TGTGCCTGGAGTCTAATGTCGAAGGGGGGAATTAACTATGGCTACACCTTC.